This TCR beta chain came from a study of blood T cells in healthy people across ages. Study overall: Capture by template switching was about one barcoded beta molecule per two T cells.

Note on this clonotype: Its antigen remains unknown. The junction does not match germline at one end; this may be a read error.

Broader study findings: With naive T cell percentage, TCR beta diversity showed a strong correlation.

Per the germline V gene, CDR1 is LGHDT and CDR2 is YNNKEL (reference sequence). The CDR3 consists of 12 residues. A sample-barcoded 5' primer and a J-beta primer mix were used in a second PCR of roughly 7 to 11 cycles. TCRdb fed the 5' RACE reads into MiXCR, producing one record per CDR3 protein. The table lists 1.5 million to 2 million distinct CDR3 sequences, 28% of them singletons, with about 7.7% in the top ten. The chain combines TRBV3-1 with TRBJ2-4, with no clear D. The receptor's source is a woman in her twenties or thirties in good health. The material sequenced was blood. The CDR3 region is CASSFGENIRYF. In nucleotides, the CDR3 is TGTGCCAGCAGCTTCGGTGAAAACATTCGGTACTTC.